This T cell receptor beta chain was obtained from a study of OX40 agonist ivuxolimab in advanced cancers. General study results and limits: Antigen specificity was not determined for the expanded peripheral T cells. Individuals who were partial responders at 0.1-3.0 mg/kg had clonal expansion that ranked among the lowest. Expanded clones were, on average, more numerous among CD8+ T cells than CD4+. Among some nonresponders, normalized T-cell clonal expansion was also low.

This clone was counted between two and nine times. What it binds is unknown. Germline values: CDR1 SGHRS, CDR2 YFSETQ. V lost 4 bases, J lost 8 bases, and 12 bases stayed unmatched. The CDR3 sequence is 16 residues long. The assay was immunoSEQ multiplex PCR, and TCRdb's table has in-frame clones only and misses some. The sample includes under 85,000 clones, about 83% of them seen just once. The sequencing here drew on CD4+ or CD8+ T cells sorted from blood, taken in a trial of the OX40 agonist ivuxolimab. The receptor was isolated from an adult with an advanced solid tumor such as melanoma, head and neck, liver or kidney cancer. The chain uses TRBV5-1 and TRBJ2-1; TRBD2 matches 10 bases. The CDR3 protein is CASSTPPSGGQDEQFF. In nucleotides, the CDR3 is TGCGCCAGCAGCACACCCCCTAGCGGGGGACAGGATGAGCAGTTCTTC.